This TCR beta chain is from a study of T cells in Graves' hyperthyroidism and ophthalmopathy. V dropped 6 bases and J dropped 6; count of bases not matched to a gene: 5. This CDR3 contains 14 residues. At least ten counts were recorded for this clonotype. Its cognate antigen is unknown. Uncontrolled infections, other autoimmune diseases, pregnancy or lactation led to exclusion of patients. Diagnosis rested on symptoms, serum thyroxine and TRAb, thyroid ultrasound, and orbital computed tomography. PBMCs were collected from a roughly 10 ml volume of fresh peripheral blood. Researchers amplified the TCR beta CDR3 regions from RNA transcripts. TCR CDR3 underwent first-round RT-PCR with the HTBI primer set. TCRdb ran MiXCR on the multiplex PCR reads and lists one entry per CDR3 protein. The sample lists around 300,000 distinct CDR3 sequences, approximately 15% occurring once. General observations from the study: Most thyroid clonotypes expanded above 0.001 were also detected in blood.

The chain carries TRBV12-3 or TRBV12-4 and TRBJ1-6; the match to TRBD1 covers 7 bases. The TCR was taken from a woman aged 30 to 39 with Graves' hyperthyroidism. The sample was blood. CDR3 in amino acids: CASSKGQSNSPLHF. CDR3 bases: TGTGCCAGCAGCAAGGGACAGTCTAATTCACCCCTCCACTTT.